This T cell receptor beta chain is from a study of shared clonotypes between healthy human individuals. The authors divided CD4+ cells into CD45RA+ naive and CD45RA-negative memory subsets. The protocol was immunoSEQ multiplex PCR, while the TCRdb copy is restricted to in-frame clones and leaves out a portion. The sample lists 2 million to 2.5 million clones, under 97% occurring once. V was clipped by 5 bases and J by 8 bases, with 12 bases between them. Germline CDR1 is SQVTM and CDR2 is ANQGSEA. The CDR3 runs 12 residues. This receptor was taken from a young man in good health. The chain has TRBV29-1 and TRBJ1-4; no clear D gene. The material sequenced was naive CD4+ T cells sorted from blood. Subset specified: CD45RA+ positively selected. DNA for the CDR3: TGCAGCGTTCTTATCACGGGCGAAAAACTGTTTTTT. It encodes CSVLITGEKLFF.